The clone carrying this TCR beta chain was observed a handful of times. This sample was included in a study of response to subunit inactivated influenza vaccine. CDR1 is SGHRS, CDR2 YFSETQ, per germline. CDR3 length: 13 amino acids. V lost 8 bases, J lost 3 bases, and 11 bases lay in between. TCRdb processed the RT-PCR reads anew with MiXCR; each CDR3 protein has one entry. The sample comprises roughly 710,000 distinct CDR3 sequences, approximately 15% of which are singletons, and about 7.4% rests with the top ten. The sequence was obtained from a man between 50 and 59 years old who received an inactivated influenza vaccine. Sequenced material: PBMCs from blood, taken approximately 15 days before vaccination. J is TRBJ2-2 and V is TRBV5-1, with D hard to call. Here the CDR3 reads CASQASDTGELFF. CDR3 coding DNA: TGCGCCAGTCAGGCTTCAGACACCGGGGAGCTGTTTTTT. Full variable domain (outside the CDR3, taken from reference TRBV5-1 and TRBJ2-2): KAGVTQTPRYLIKTRGQQVTLSCSPISGHRSVSWYQQTPGQGLQFLFEYFSETQRNKGNFPGRFSGRQFSNSRSEMNVSTLELGDSALYLCASQASDTGELFFGEGSRLTVL.